This T cell receptor beta chain derives from a study of T cell responses to AZD1222 COVID-19 vaccine. Study outcomes and limitations: Mostly white British, mostly female donors; authors suggested clonal diversity may be underestimated. Increased Spike-specific TCR breadth and depth were observed after two AZD1222 doses.

Worth noting for this clone: The antigen is undetermined.

Generated by immunoSEQ multiplex PCR, the TCRdb table keeps only in-frame clones and is missing some. Of some 150,000 clones listed, around 89% were seen once; the top ten hold approximately 4.2%. Germline assignment: CDR1 MNHEY and CDR2 SMNVEV (reference sequence). The CDR3 totals 12 residues. V lost 5 bases and J 2 bases, leaving 5 bases between the germline ends. The chain has TRBV27 and TRBJ2-3; D is undetermined. The clonotype was recovered from an adult who received the MenACWY meningococcal vaccine as a control. The sequenced sample was peripheral blood, obtained 28 days after the second dose of the MenACWY control vaccine. The CDR3 DNA follows: TGTGCCAGCAGTACTCACACAGATACGCAGTATTTT. It yields the protein CASSTHTDTQYF.